The entry below describes one TCR beta chain. Its specificity is not known. CDR1 and CDR2 (germline): MNHNS, SASEGT. The V segment lost 8 bases and the J segment 6 bases; nucleotides outside the gene matches: 9. The CDR3 is 15 amino acids. The record originates from a study of cytomegalovirus exposure and HLA in healthy donors. PCR primers comprised 60 Vbeta and 13 Jbeta primers. Using immunoSEQ multiplex PCR, the repertoire was profiled, and TCRdb retains in-frame clones only, with some absent. The sample lists 99,000 or so clones; over 9.5% were seen once. The study, taken as a whole, reports: A later analysis reportedly found fewer N-insertions in an Asian-associated ancestry cluster than the roughly 730-donor mean.

The rearrangement joins TRBV6-1 to TRBJ2-1; 11 bases are shared with TRBD2. Sequences were obtained from PBMCs. This receptor was taken from a man aged 35-49 years in good health and CMV-seropositive. CDR3 nucleotide sequence: TGTGCCAGCCGCCCCGGGACTAGCGGTGTCAATGAGCAGTTCTTC. This sequence encodes CASRPGTSGVNEQFF.